The clone carrying this T cell receptor beta chain appeared a few times. Its antigen is undetermined. These data belong to a study of T-cell memory formation after mild COVID-19. Study summary: TCR clusters showed largely donor specificity. Study-level findings and limits: The main location of contracting CD4+ clones was CM and EM, and that of contracting CD8+ clones was EMRA.

A single record per CDR3 protein comes from TCRdb applying MiXCR to the 5' RACE reads. The table has about 430,000 distinct CDR3 sequences, 15% to 20% seen once; the top ten hold 20% to 25%. The length of the CDR3 is 11 residues. V was trimmed by 5 bases and J by 8 bases, leaving 8 bases between them. The germline V gene has CDR1 SGHDN and CDR2 FVKESK. The chain is built from TRBV14 and TRBJ2-3, with D maybe TRBD1 (5 bases). Sequences were obtained from PBMCs or a T cell subset sorted from them (not recorded which). This clonotype was sampled from a young man who had mild COVID-19 (a few samples of this study predate the infection). Cell type and time point are not known. CDR3 nucleotides: TGTGCCAGCAGCGCAAGGGGTACGCAGTATTTT. It is translated as CASSARGTQYF.